The 14 T cell receptor beta chains reported below all come from one sample, sequenced in a study of blood T cell repertoires in COVID-19 (dated by TCRdb to about 2020). Libraries were built with the immunoSEQ multiplex PCR assay. The table was pulled from immuneACCESS by TCRdb, which kept in-frame rearrangements only. Such tables lose some clones; where checked, under half of the loss comes from unresolved V genes, and the rest has no known cause. Recorded for this sample are about 81,000 clones; roughly 86% of them occurred a single time. The top ten constitute approximately 7% of the sample. Sequencing input: peripheral blood. Every receptor here comes from a human donor in a cohort sampled during active COVID-19.

This clone appeared a single time. The chain has TRBV19 and TRBJ1-3; TRBD1 agrees at 9 bases. The junction had 11 bases not matched to a gene; V was cut back by 4 bases and J by 1 base. Germline-derived CDR1 and CDR2 are LNHDA and SQIVND (reference sequence). The CDR3 has 18 amino acids. The DNA for the CDR3 is TGTGCCAGTAGTAGTACCGGGACAGGGCTCCTATCTGGAAACACCATATATTTT. Translation: CASSSTGTGLLSGNTIYF.

This clone was counted only a few times. The chain couples TRBV30 to TRBJ1-2; 8 bases match TRBD1. Germline V CDR1 and CDR2: GTSNPN, SVGIG (reference sequence). The CDR3 runs to 15 residues. The V and J ends lost 1 base and 4 bases, in that order; junction bases with no gene match: 8. CDR3 sequence (DNA): TGTGCCTGGAGTGGGACAGGGCCAGGGGGCTATGGCTACACCTTC. Its translation is CAWSGTGPGGYGYTF.

The V call is TRBV7-8, the J call TRBJ1-5, with D tentatively TRBD1 (6 bases). Germline CDR1 reads SGHVS; CDR2 reads FQNEAQ. There are 15 residues in the CDR3. V dropped 5 bases and J dropped 0 bases, with 11 bases sitting between them. The chain's CDR3 is CASSVGQSSNQPQHF. DNA for the CDR3: TGTGCCAGCAGCGTCGGACAGTCTAGCAATCAGCCCCAGCATTTT.

The chain carries TRBV5-1 and TRBJ1-1, with D tentatively TRBD1 (6 bases). V was cut by 0 bases and J by 4 bases, with 13 bases left in between. CDR1 SGHRS and CDR2 YFSETQ come from the germline V gene. The CDR3 has 15 amino acids. This CDR3 is CASSLGRGSVTEAFF. CDR3 coding DNA: TGCGCCAGCAGCTTGGGCAGGGGATCGGTCACTGAAGCTTTCTTT.

V usage is TRBV7-2 and J usage is TRBJ1-1; TRBD1 is a possible D gene (5 bases). CDR1 and CDR2 (germline): SGHTA, FQGNSA. The CDR3 runs to 15 residues. V was clipped by 5 bases and J by 1 base, with 14 bases between them. CDR3 amino acids: CASSPTAGSNTEAFF. DNA for the CDR3: TGTGCCAGCAGCCCTACAGCAGGGTCGAACACTGAAGCTTTCTTT.

V is TRBV2 and J is TRBJ1-1; no clear D gene. From germline, CDR1 is SNHLY and CDR2 FYNNEI. Trimming shortened V by 5 bases and J by 0 bases, and 7 bases separated the two germline ends. The CDR3 totals 13 residues. DNA for the CDR3: TGTGCCAGCAGTCCAGACATGAACACTGAAGCTTTCTTT. Amino acids: CASSPDMNTEAFF.

This rearrangement joins TRBV10-3 to TRBJ1-1; TRBD1 might be the D (6 bases). Germline V gene lookup returns CDR1 ENHRY and CDR2 SYGVKD. This CDR3 is 12 amino acids long. V lost 3 bases to trimming and J lost 7 bases, with 9 bases between them. As DNA, the CDR3 is TGTGCCATCAGTGACAGGGGAAGTGAAGCTTTCTTT. Residues: CAISDRGSEAFF.

The genes are TRBV5-4 and TRBJ1-2, with TRBD1 matching 10 bases. Germline CDR1 SGHNT, CDR2 YYREEE (reference sequence). The CDR3 is 17 residues long. V gave up 0 bases and J gave up 4 bases; unmatched junction bases: 9. CDR3 loop: CASSLAFGTGVSYGYTF. The CDR3 DNA sequence: TGTGCCAGCAGCTTGGCGTTCGGGACAGGGGTTAGCTATGGCTACACCTTC.

The chain combines TRBV7-9 with TRBJ1-5; perhaps TRBD1 as D (5 bases). From germline, CDR1 is SEHNR and CDR2 FQNEAQ (reference sequence). V dropped 5 bases and J dropped 7 bases, with 12 bases sitting between them. The CDR3 contains 13 residues. CDR3 protein: CASSQEGVQPQHF. DNA of the CDR3: TGTGCCAGCAGCCAAGAAGGGGTGCAGCCCCAGCATTTT.

The chain recombines TRBV9 with TRBJ2-5; 7 nucleotides line up with TRBD1. This CDR3 is 16 amino acids long. The J segment lost 0 bases and the V segment lost 0 bases, leaving 5 bases of the junction unmatched. CDR1 SGDLS and CDR2 YYNGEE come from the germline V gene. CDR3 bases: TGTGCCAGCAGCGTAGGAGGGGGACAGTACCAAGAGACCCAGTACTTC. Its protein product is CASSVGGGQYQETQYF.

This clone has just a few counts. This CDR3 is CASSNPIRGYYGYTF. The CDR3 nucleotides are TGTGCCAGCAGCAACCCCATCAGGGGGTACTATGGCTACACCTTC. The chain is built from TRBV5-6 and TRBJ1-2, with TRBD1 matching over 7 bases. This CDR3 is 15 amino acids long. V shed 4 bases, J shed 3 bases, and the junction held 9 bases outside the gene matches. Germline V gene data show CDR1 as SGHDT and CDR2 as YYEEEE.

The gene calls are TRBV30 and TRBJ2-3; D uncertain. V was clipped by 3 bases and J by 4 bases, with 11 bases between them. The V gene's germline CDR1 is GTSNPN and CDR2 SVGIG (reference sequence). CDR3 length equals 13 residues. CDR3 residues: CAWSTVPPDTQYF. The CDR3 region has the DNA TGTGCCTGGAGCACAGTTCCCCCAGATACGCAGTATTTT.

The chain has TRBV11-2 and TRBJ1-1; no firm D call. The germline CDR1 and CDR2 sequences are SGHAT and FQNNGV. V was pared by 1 base and J by 0 bases, with 9 bases between. This CDR3 comprises 15 residues. The CDR3 nucleotides are TGTGCCAGCAGCTTAGGCGGCTCACTGAACACTGAAGCTTTCTTT. It codes for CASSLGGSLNTEAFF.

V is TRBV7-2 and J is TRBJ2-7, with D maybe TRBD1 (6 bases). The CDR3 extends over 15 amino acids. Trimming shortened V by 1 base and J by 3 bases, and 13 bases separated the two germline ends. CDR1 is SGHTA and CDR2 is FQGNSA in the germline V gene. The CDR3 reads CASSLVGARLYEQYF. CDR3 nucleotide sequence: TGTGCCAGCAGCTTAGTGGGGGCCAGGCTCTACGAGCAGTACTTC.